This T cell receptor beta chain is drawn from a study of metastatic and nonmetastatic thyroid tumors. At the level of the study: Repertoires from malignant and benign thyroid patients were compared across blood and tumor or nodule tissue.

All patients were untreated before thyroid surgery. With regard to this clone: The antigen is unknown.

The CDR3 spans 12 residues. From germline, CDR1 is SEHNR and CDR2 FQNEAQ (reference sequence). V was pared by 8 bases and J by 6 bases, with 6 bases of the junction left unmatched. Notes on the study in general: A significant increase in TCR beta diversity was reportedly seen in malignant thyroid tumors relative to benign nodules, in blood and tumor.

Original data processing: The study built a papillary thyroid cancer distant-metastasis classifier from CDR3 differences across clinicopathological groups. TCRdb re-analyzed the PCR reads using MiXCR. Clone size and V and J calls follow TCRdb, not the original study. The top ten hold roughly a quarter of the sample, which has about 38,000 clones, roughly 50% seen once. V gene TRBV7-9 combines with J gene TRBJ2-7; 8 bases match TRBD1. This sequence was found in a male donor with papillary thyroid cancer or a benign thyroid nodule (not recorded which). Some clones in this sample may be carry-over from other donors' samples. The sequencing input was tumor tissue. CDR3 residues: CASQGAGVEQYF. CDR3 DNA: TGTGCCAGCCAGGGGGCCGGAGTCGAGCAGTACTTC.